This T cell receptor beta chain derives from a study of post-analysis software for immune sequencing data. Across the study: There were relapsing-remitting, secondary progressive and progressive-relapsing multiple sclerosis among the disease courses included. Study-wide results and limits: Strong same-batch co-clustering of samples appeared with F measure clustering. Versus controls, multiple sclerosis patients showed significantly lower diversity (normalized Chao1).

TCR beta cDNA libraries had unique molecular identifiers. Yield was roughly 500,000 cDNA molecules from 1 to 10 million T cells. TCRdb independently ran MiXCR on the PCR reads; one entry per CDR3 protein. The repertoire consists of roughly 570,000 distinct CDR3 sequences, with approximately 34% occurring once and the leading ten covering about 5.6%. A note on this clonotype: The antigen remains unidentified.

The sequence came from a girl younger than 18 with multiple sclerosis. What was sequenced was blood.

CDR3 DNA sequence: TGTGCCAGCTCACCACGACTAGCGGGGGGTCTCTACGAGCAGTACTTC. Amino acid sequence: CASSPRLAGGLYEQYF. The rearrangement links TRBV18 to TRBJ2-7; 13 positions agree with TRBD2. Trimming at V came to 1 base and at J to 3 bases, leaving 3 bases not matched to a gene. This CDR3 spans 16 amino acids. Germline assignment: CDR1 KGHSH and CDR2 LQKENI.